Below, one T cell receptor (beta chain) is given with its context. Its antigen is currently unknown. TCRdb reanalyzed the 5' RACE reads and collapses them to one entry per CDR3 protein, without DNA. The data include 250,000 or so distinct CDR3 sequences; the top ten clones carry about 4.2%. CDR1 LGHNA and CDR2 YSLEER come from the germline V gene. The CDR3 is made up of 15 amino acids. This sample stems from a study of T cells expressing NK-cell markers. Across the whole study: Seven HCMV-seropositive donors and one seronegative donor made up the eight sequenced donors. Study conclusions and caveats: In a group of about six donors, dominant NKG2C+ clonotypes represented 1.0-7.0% of CD8+ T cells. Among several donors, these clonotypes also ranked first in the CD3+CD56-NKG2C+ fraction.

This TCR came from a woman aged 18 to 75 in good health. Sequenced input: blood T cells: a sorted CD56 or NKG2C T cell subset, CD4+ or CD8+ T cells, or bulk PBMC T cells (not recorded which). The V and J genes are TRBV4-3 and TRBJ1-2; TCRdb indicates TRBD1, and absent DNA this call remains unverified. CDR3 protein: CASSQDRTSIGGYTF.